This T cell receptor beta chain originates from a study of T cell responses to AZD1222 COVID-19 vaccine. Overall study findings and caveats: Unmutated variant regions are reportedly targeted by nearly half of spike-specific TCRs. Clonal diversity was possibly underestimated, and white British individuals and females predominated among donors. AZD1222 recipients seropositive at baseline numbered only 6 or 7.

The CDR3 contains 17 residues. Germline V gene lookup returns CDR1 MDHEN and CDR2 SYDVKM. V was trimmed by 1 base and J by 2 bases, leaving 17 bases between them. TCRdb's table, derived via immunoSEQ multiplex PCR, lists solely in-frame clones and lacks some. Of roughly 150,000 clones listed, approximately 90% are singletons. Second-dose intervals near 4 or 12 weeks were combined. Comments on this clone: Its target is unknown.

The V and J genes are TRBV28 and TRBJ1-1, with unresolved D. Source: peripheral blood, taken 28 days after the second AZD1222 dose. This clonotype was obtained from an adult who received the AZD1222 COVID-19 vaccine. The DNA of the CDR3 is TGTGCCAGCAGTTTATTCTCGGGCGGCGGGTTTAACACTGAAGCTTTCTTT. Protein: CASSLFSGGGFNTEAFF.